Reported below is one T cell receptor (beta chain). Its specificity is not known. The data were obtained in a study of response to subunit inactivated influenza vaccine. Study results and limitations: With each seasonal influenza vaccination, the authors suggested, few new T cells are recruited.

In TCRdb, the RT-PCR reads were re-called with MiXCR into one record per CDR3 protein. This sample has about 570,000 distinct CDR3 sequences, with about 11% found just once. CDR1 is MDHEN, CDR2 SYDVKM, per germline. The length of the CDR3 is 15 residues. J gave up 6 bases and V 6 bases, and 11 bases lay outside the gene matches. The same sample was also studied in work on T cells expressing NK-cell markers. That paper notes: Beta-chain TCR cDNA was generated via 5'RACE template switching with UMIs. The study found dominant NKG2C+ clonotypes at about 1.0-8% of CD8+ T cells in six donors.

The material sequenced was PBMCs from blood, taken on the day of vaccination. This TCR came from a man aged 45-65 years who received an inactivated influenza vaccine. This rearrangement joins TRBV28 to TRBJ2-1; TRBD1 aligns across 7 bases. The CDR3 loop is CASSRPGTDFNEQFF. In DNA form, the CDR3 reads TGTGCCAGCAGCAGACCCGGGACAGACTTCAATGAGCAGTTCTTC.